The next 8 T cell receptor beta chains were all read from a single sample in a study of cytomegalovirus exposure and HLA in healthy donors. With 60 Vbeta and 13 Jbeta primers, the PCR was carried out. Sequencing was performed with immunoSEQ multiplex PCR; in TCRdb, only in-frame clones are kept and a portion is missing. The data show some 170,000 clones, 75% to 80% seen once. Sequenced sample: PBMCs. The receptors stem from a man aged 35-49 years in good health and CMV-seropositive.

The chain employs TRBV5-1 and TRBJ2-7; possible D gene TRBD2, 5 bases. V lost 9 bases and J 4 bases, leaving 20 bases between the germline ends. The CDR3 has 14 amino acids. Germline assignment: CDR1 SGHRS and CDR2 YFSETQ. The DNA for the CDR3 is TGCGCCAACGGACGGGGAGCCCTAGCATACGAGCAGTACTTC. It yields the protein CANGRGALAYEQYF.

The genes are TRBV11-2 and TRBJ2-5, with TRBD2 identical over 8 bases. The CDR3 is made up of 13 amino acids. With V trimmed by 5 bases and J by 3 bases, 2 bases remained unmatched. The germline V gene has CDR1 SGHAT and CDR2 FQNNGV. CDR3 sequence: CASSPGLEETQYF. CDR3 coding DNA: TGTGCCAGCAGCCCGGGACTAGAAGAGACCCAGTACTTC.

About this clone: This sample also contains other DNA sequences that code for the same CDR3. The chain has TRBV6-1 and TRBJ2-7; no reliable D call. CDR1 is MNHNS and CDR2 is SASEGT in the germline V gene. The CDR3 runs 12 residues. The germline V and J ends were trimmed by 6 bases and 7 bases, with 13 bases remaining between them. CDR3 sequence reads: CASSPRRVEQYF. The CDR3, as DNA: TGTGCCAGCAGCCCTAGGAGAGTTGAGCAGTACTTC.

The rearrangement links TRBV28 to TRBJ1-2, with 11 bases aligning to TRBD1. The germline CDR1 and CDR2 sequences are MDHEN and SYDVKM. The CDR3 is made up of 13 amino acids. V shed 5 bases, J shed 6 bases, and the junction held 2 bases outside the gene matches. CDR3 nucleotide sequence: TGTGCCAGCAGTGTGGGACAGGGGGATGGCTACACCTTC. Translation gives CASSVGQGDGYTF.

The CDR3: CASSQDPLTGSSGNTIYF. The CDR3 DNA reads TGTGCCAGCAGCCAAGATCCCCTTACAGGGAGCTCTGGAAACACCATATATTTT. J is TRBJ1-3 and V is TRBV4-2; D perhaps matches TRBD1 (6 bases). The V end was cut by 0 bases, the J end by 0 bases, with 15 bases between. Germline CDR1 is LGHNA and CDR2 is YNFKEQ. The CDR3 consists of 18 residues.

This clone occurred a few times. The gene calls are TRBV28 and TRBJ1-1; D remains unclear. This CDR3 spans 13 amino acids. CDR1 is MDHEN and CDR2 is SYDVKM in the germline V gene. Trimming removed 6 bases from V and 6 bases from J, with 14 bases in between. CDR3 DNA: TGTGCCAGCAGAGAGAATTCGGGTCCTGAAGCTTTCTTT. This sequence encodes CASRENSGPEAFF.

The chain couples TRBV30 to TRBJ2-2; 10 nucleotides line up with TRBD2. CDR1 is GTSNPN, CDR2 SVGIG, per germline (reference sequence). V shed 2 bases, J shed 2 bases, and the junction held 2 bases outside the gene matches. This CDR3 has 15 residues. CDR3 region: CAWSWTSGNTGELFF. The CDR3 nucleotides are TGTGCCTGGAGTTGGACTAGCGGAAACACCGGGGAGCTGTTTTTT. The full variable domain, rest sourced from reference TRBV30 and TRBJ2-2, is SQTIHQWPATLVQPVGSPLSLECTVEGTSNPNLYWYRQAAGRGLQLLFYSVGIGQISSEVPQNLSASRPQDRQFILSSKKLLLSDSGFYLCAWSWTSGNTGELFFGEGSRLTVL.

This clone was counted once. This sequence joins TRBV5-6 and TRBJ2-1, with D maybe TRBD1 (6 bases). The V end was cut by 5 bases, the J end by 4 bases, with 19 bases between. This CDR3 is built from 16 residues. CDR1 is SGHDT and CDR2 is YYEEEE in the germline V gene. The CDR3 coding sequence is TGTGCCAGCAGTTCCGACAGGATGGTAGTTTACAATGAGCAGTTCTTC. Its translation is CASSSDRMVVYNEQFF.